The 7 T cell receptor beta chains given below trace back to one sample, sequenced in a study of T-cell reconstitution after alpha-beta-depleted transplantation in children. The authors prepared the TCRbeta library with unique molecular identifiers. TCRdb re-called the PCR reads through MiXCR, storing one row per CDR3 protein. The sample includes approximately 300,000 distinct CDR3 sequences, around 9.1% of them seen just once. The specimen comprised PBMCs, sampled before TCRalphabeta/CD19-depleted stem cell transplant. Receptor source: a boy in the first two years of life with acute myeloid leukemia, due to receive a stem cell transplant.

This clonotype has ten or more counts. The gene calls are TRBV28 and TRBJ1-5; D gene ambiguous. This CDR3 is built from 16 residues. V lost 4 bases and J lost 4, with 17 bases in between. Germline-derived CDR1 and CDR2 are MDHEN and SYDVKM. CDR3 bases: TGTGCCAGCAGTTCACATCGGACGGGGTGGAATCAGCCCCAGCATTTT. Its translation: CASSSHRTGWNQPQHF. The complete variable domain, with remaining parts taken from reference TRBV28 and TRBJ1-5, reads DVKVTQSSRYLVKRTGEKVFLECVQDMDHENMFWYRQDPGLGLRLIYFSYDVKMKEKGDIPEGYSVSREKKERFSLILESASTNQTSMYLCASSSHRTGWNQPQHFGDGTRLSIL.

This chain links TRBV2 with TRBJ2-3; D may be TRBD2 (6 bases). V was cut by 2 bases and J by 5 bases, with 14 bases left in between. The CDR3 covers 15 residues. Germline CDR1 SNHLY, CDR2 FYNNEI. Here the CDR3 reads CASSESGELGDTQYF. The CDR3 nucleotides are TGTGCCAGCAGTGAATCGGGAGAGTTAGGAGATACGCAGTATTTT.

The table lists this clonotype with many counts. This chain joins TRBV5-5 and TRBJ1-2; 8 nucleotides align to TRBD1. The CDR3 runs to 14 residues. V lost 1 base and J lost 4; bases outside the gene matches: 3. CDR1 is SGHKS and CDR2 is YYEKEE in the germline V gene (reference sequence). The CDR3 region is CASSLPGGGYGYTF. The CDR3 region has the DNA TGTGCCAGCAGCTTGCCAGGGGGCGGCTATGGCTACACCTTC.

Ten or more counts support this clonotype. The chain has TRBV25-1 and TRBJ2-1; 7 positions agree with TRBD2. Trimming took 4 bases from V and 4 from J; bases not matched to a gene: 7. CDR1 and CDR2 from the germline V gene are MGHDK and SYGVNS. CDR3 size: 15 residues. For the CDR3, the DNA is TGTGCCAGCAGTGCTCCGCTAGCGGCATACAATGAGCAGTTCTTC. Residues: CASSAPLAAYNEQFF.

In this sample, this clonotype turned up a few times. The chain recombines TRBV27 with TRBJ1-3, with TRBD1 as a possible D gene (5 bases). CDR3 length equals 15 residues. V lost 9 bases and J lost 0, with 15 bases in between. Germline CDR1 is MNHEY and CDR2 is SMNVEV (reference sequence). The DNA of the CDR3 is TGTGCCAGACACGCCGACAGCAGCTCTGGAAACACCATATATTTT. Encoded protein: CARHADSSSGNTIYF.

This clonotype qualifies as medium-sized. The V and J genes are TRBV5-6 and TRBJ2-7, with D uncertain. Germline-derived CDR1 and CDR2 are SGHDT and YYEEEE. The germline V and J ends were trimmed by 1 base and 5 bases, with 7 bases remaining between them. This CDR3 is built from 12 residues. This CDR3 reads CASSLYGDEQYF. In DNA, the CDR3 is TGTGCCAGCAGCTTGTACGGCGACGAGCAGTACTTC.

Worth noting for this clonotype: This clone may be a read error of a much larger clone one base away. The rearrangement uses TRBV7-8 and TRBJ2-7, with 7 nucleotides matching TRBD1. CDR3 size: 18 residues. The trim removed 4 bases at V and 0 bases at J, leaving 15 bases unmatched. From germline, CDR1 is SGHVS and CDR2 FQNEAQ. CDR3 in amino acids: CASSSGIHRGPISYEQYF. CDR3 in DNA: TGTGCCAGCAGCTCAGGGATCCACAGGGGACCTATCTCCTACGAGCAGTACTTC.